The present T cell receptor (beta chain) was sequenced within a study of blood T cell repertoires in COVID-19. Study-level information: The origin of the acute and convalescent COVID-19 samples was the United States, Italy and Spain. From T cells, B-cell-depleted T cells, or PBMCs came the material, which was cDNA or gDNA.

In the authors' workflow: Using reference gene primer amplification, nucleated cell counts were estimated. Clones were read by immunoSEQ multiplex PCR, and TCRdb kept only the in-frame ones, dropping some. V and J calls and clone size are given by that table; D and trimming were obtained from the DNA. The table lists over 250,000 clones, roughly four fifths of them singletons. The V end lost 4 bases, the J end lost 2 bases, and 9 bases lay between the germline ends. The CDR3 covers 14 residues. In germline, CDR1 is SGHRS, CDR2 YFSETQ. The specimen was peripheral blood. This sequence was found in a woman aged 50 to 65 who had recovered from COVID-19. The rearrangement joins TRBV5-1 to TRBJ1-4; no definite D call. The CDR3 DNA sequence: TGCGCCAGCAGCAACTCGGGGACTAATGAAAAACTGTTTTTT. Translating it yields CASSNSGTNEKLFF.